This T cell receptor (beta chain) was recovered during a study of CD8+CD57+ T cells in acquired aplastic anemia. Study overall: The sorted CD4+ and CD8+ cells yielded an average around 3.2 ug of DNA.

Study-wide results and limits: Researchers reported that CD8+ Simpson's diversity was not significantly different in patients versus controls.

This clonotype was seen at least ten times. The antigen is undetermined. Patients chosen for sequencing had CD8+CD57+ cells that had expanded, as shown by flow cytometry. The length of the CDR3 is 15 residues. CDR1 SEHNR and CDR2 FQNEAQ come from the germline V gene (reference sequence). Trimming at V came to 5 bases and at J to 6 bases, leaving 10 bases not matched to a gene. Both TCR beta VDJ combination and CDR3 sequence profiling were carried out. Genomic DNA was the template for this profiling. TCRdb re-called the reads with MiXCR, one entry per CDR3 protein. The table records about 150,000 distinct CDR3 sequences, 52% of them present only once.

Sequencing used sorted CD4+, CD8+, or CD8+CD57+ T cells (not recorded which) from PBMCs. The chain has TRBV7-9 and TRBJ2-1, with TRBD1 identical over 7 bases. This clonotype originated in a human donor with aplastic anemia. For the CDR3, the DNA is TGTGCCAGCAGCCTTAAGACAGGGTTGTCCAATGAGCAGTTCTTC. Its protein product is CASSLKTGLSNEQFF.